These 21 T cell receptor beta chains were sequenced from one sample in a study of T cells in women clearing cervical HPV infection. Generated by immunoSEQ multiplex PCR, the TCRdb table keeps only in-frame clones and is missing some. Its table lists 30,000 to 45,000 clones. Material for sequencing was blood buffy coat. All receptors derive from a woman aged 18-69 years with a cervical HPV16 infection that either progressed to CIN3+ or cleared (not recorded which).

CDR3 protein: CASSSTGFDYEQYF. The CDR3 bases that were read are TGTGCCAGCAGCTCAACCGGGTTCGATTACGAG. The J gene is TRBJ2-7, the V gene TRBV7-9; no firm D call. The read ends 3 residues early relative to the CDR3; the germline J gene fills the gap. The CDR3 spans 14 residues. Deletions cut 4 bases from V and 4 bases from J, with 14 bases between. Germline lookup yields CDR1 SEHNR and CDR2 FQNEAQ (reference sequence).

Notes on this clone: The observed sequence ends 3 residues before the CDR3 terminus, with the missing tail filled in from the germline J gene. The chain joins TRBV7-8 to TRBJ2-2, with TRBD2 matching 8 bases. Germline loops: CDR1 SGHVS, CDR2 FQNEAQ. This CDR3 spans 15 amino acids. V trimming: 6 bases; J trimming: 2 bases; junction bases outside the gene matches: 5. CDR3 DNA (partial): TGTGCCAGCAGTACCGCGGGGGGAAACACCGGGGAG. This translates into CASSTAGGNTGE. The CDR3, in full, reads CASSTAGGNTGELFF.

As to this clone: The CDR3 end lies 3 residues beyond the end of the read and is filled in from the germline J gene. V usage is TRBV2 and J usage is TRBJ1-2; D is possibly TRBD1 (5 bases). The CDR3 runs 16 residues. In germline, CDR1 is SNHLY, CDR2 FYNNEI. The chain's CDR3 is CASSLLMTESSYDYTF. The CDR3 bases that were read are TGTGCCAGCTCCCTACTTATGACAGAGAGCTCCTACGAC. Looking up the rest from reference TRBV2 and TRBJ1-2 gives the full variable domain: EPEVTQTPSHQVTQMGQEVILRCVPISNHLYFYWYRQILGQKVEFLVSFYNNEISEKSEIFDDQFSVERPDGSNFTLKIRSTKLEDSAMYFCASSLLMTESSYDYTFGSGTRLTVV.

Comment on this clone: The CDR3 is cut off 3 residues early in the read; its end comes from the germline J gene. This chain joins TRBV19 and TRBJ2-1; 8 bases match TRBD2. The length of the CDR3 is 15 residues. The trim removed 6 bases at V and 4 bases at J, leaving 8 bases unmatched. CDR1 and CDR2 from the germline V gene are LNHDA and SQIVND (reference sequence). The CDR3 bases that were read are TGTGCCAGTAGCCCGGGGGGGGGCCTTTACAATGAG. This translates into CASSPGGGLYNE. The entire CDR3 protein reads CASSPGGGLYNEQFF.

In the case of this clone: The read terminates 3 residues before the CDR3 end, so the remaining end is supplied by the germline J gene. The chain links TRBV29-1 to TRBJ2-7; perhaps TRBD1 as D (6 bases). Trimming stripped 4 bases from V and 5 bases from J, with 12 bases between. This CDR3 contains 12 residues. Germline V CDR1 and CDR2: SQVTM, ANQGSEA. CDR3 sequence reads: CSVGHRDHEQYF. The CDR3 DNA, read in part, is TGCAGCGTTGGACACAGGGACCACGAG.

A word on this clone: The read finishes 3 residues shy of the CDR3 end, and the germline J gene is used to complete it. The chain links TRBV7-2 to TRBJ2-7; 11 nucleotides align to TRBD2. V gave up 1 base and J gave up 4 bases; unmatched junction bases: 3. Germline CDR1 SGHTA, CDR2 FQGNSA. CDR3 length: 15 residues. Incomplete CDR3 DNA: TGTGCCAGCAGCTTAGGACTAGCGGGGATTTACGAG. This codes for CASSLGLAGIYE. The full CDR3 reads CASSLGLAGIYEQYF.

In the case of this clone: The read falls 3 residues short of the CDR3 end, and the missing part is taken from the germline J gene. V is TRBV2 and J is TRBJ2-7; D unclear. CDR1 is SNHLY and CDR2 is FYNNEI in the germline V gene. The CDR3 has 12 residues. Trimming stripped 7 bases from V and 2 bases from J, with 9 bases between. The DNA read from the CDR3 is TGTGCCAGCAATCTAGTGGCCTACGAG. Translation: CASNLVAYE. The complete CDR3 reads CASNLVAYEQYF.

As for this clone: Coverage ceases 3 residues before the CDR3 finishes, and the germline J gene fills in the end. J is TRBJ1-5 and V is TRBV4-1; TRBD1 aligns across 7 bases. The CDR3 loop spans 16 amino acids. Trimming removed 1 base from V and 1 base from J; junction bases left unmatched: 4. Germline lookup yields CDR1 MGHRA and CDR2 YSYEKL. The CDR3 bases that were read are TGCGCCAGCAGCCAAGTTTCGGACAGGAGCAATCAGCCC. It yields the protein CASSQVSDRSNQP. The full CDR3 protein reads CASSQVSDRSNQPQHF.

On this clone: The read is 3 residues too short to cover the CDR3 end, so that end is filled in from the germline J gene. This same CDR3 is encoded by further DNA sequences in the sample. This chain links TRBV7-2 with TRBJ2-5, with 9 bases aligning to TRBD1. The CDR3 sequence is 14 residues long. The germline CDR1 and CDR2 sequences are SGHTA and FQGNSA. The ends lost 4 bases at V and 2 bases at J; junction bases unmatched: 2. The CDR3 DNA, read in part, is TGTGCCAGCAGCTCCGGACAGGGGCAAGAGACC. It codes for CASSSGQGQET. The CDR3, in full, reads CASSSGQGQETQYF.

On this clone: Read coverage stops 3 residues before the CDR3 terminus; the germline J gene supplies the remainder. The J gene is TRBJ2-1, the V gene TRBV11-3; D is unresolved. The CDR3 contains 15 residues. Germline V CDR1 and CDR2: SGHNT, YENEEA. V lost 2 bases and J lost 6, with 14 bases in between. CDR3 loop: CASSLQGLATNEQFF. CDR3 DNA, as far as it was read: TGTGCCAGCAGCTTACAAGGTTTGGCCACCAATGAG.

Note on this clone: The CDR3 end is not reached by the read, which stops 3 residues before it; the germline J gene fills it in. V is TRBV6-1 and J is TRBJ2-2, with 8 bases lining up with TRBD2. Germline trimming cut 1 base from V and 6 bases from J; bases unmatched to any gene: 10. Germline loops: CDR1 MNHNS, CDR2 SASEGT. This CDR3 has 17 residues. This CDR3 is CASSEVPFSGGAGELFF. The sequenced CDR3 bases are TGTGCCAGCAGTGAAGTGCCATTTTCCGGGGGGGCCGGGGAG.

The CDR3 region is CASSEAKAGGYTF. CDR3 bases read: TGTGCCAGCAGTGAAGCGAAAGCGGGTGGC. This sequence joins TRBV2 and TRBJ1-2; D is unclear. The read comes to an end 3 residues before the CDR3 does, leaving the germline J gene to fill in the end. Trimming left V 0 bases short and J 7 bases short, with 9 bases between. The CDR3 length is 13 residues. Germline V lookup: CDR1 SNHLY, CDR2 FYNNEI.

On this clone itself: The CDR3 end lies 3 residues beyond the end of the read and is filled in from the germline J gene. The V call is TRBV6-2 or TRBV6-3, the J call TRBJ1-2; D is unclear. The CDR3 totals 15 residues. Germline lookup yields CDR1 MNHEY and CDR2 SVGEGT. CDR3 region: CASSRRHESSYDYTF. Partial CDR3 DNA: TGTGCCAGCAGCCGCCGACACGAGAGCTCCTACGAC.

About this clone itself: The sequenced fragment ends 3 residues before the CDR3 boundary, so the rest is inferred from the germline J gene. The rearrangement links TRBV7-3 to TRBJ2-2; 8 bases match TRBD2. Germline V gene sequence: CDR1 SGHTA, CDR2 FQGTGA. The CDR3 is made up of 15 amino acids. V lost 5 bases, J lost 4 bases, and 6 bases stayed unmatched. The CDR3 spells CASSPGGQPTGELFF. The CDR3 bases that were read are TGTGCCAGCAGCCCGGGGGGGCAGCCCACCGGGGAG.

A note on this clone: The read comes to an end 3 residues before the CDR3 does, leaving the germline J gene to fill in the end. This chain links TRBV7-8 with TRBJ1-5, with unresolved D. CDR3 length equals 14 residues. V was trimmed by 3 bases and J by 0 bases, leaving 6 bases between them. Germline CDR1 and CDR2: SGHVS and FQNEAQ. The CDR3 spells CASSFPHSNQPQHF. The part of the CDR3 DNA that was read is TGTGCCAGCAGCTTTCCCCATAGCAATCAGCCC.

Comments on this clone: The CDR3 goes on 3 residues after the read ends, and that part is filled in from the germline J gene. J is TRBJ1-1 and V is TRBV20-1; D is unresolved. The CDR3 is 16 amino acids. CDR1 is DFQATT, CDR2 SNEGSKA, per germline (reference sequence). V lost 2 bases and J 3 bases, leaving 19 bases between the germline ends. The CDR3: CSARTSLGLRDTEAFF. Incomplete CDR3 DNA: TGCAGTGCTAGAACATCATTGGGGTTGCGGGACACTGAA.

To note about this clone: The read is 3 residues too short to cover the CDR3 end, so that end is filled in from the germline J gene. This chain uses TRBV12-3 or TRBV12-4 with TRBJ2-7, with D possibly being TRBD1 (6 bases). V gave up 6 bases and J gave up 1 base, with 10 bases separating them. The CDR3 totals 13 residues. The DNA read from the CDR3 is TGTGCCAGCAGACGACAGGAGTCCTACGAG. It codes for CASRRQESYE. In full, the CDR3 is CASRRQESYEQYF.

In the case of this clone: The CDR3 extends 3 residues past the end of the read, so its final part is completed from the germline J gene. The chain joins TRBV23-1 to TRBJ1-4; 7 nucleotides line up with TRBD1. TRBV23-1 is flagged as an ORF with uncertain function. V was pared by 1 base and J by 0 bases, with 5 bases of the junction left unmatched. The CDR3 runs 17 residues. The sequenced part of the CDR3 DNA is TGCGCCAGCAGTCAATTGACAGGGAGGGCAACTAATGAAAAA. Protein: CASSQLTGRATNEK. The CDR3 reads in full as CASSQLTGRATNEKLFF.

With regard to this clone: The read ends 3 residues before the CDR3 terminus; that terminus is restored from the germline J gene. The chain links TRBV20-1 to TRBJ1-1, with a tentative D call TRBD1 (5 bases). This CDR3 has 15 residues. Germline V gene sequence: CDR1 DFQATT, CDR2 SNEGSKA (reference sequence). V lost 3 bases and J lost 1, with 15 bases in between. The CDR3 bases that were read are TGCAGTGCTAGCCTCAGGGCGAGTAGGAACACTGAA. Translated, it gives CSASLRASRNTE. The complete CDR3 protein is CSASLRASRNTEAFF.

About this clone: The read gets to within 3 residues of the CDR3 end, and the germline J gene fills in the rest. The chain uses TRBV29-1 and TRBJ1-1; a weak D match, TRBD1 (5 bases). The V gene's germline CDR1 is SQVTM and CDR2 ANQGSEA. CDR3 size: 13 residues. Trimming took off 7 bases at V and 5 bases at J, with 17 bases between the two ends. CDR3 DNA (partial): TGCAGCGCCGGACCTATGACAGTAACTGAA. Residues: CSAGPMTVTE. The CDR3 reads in full as CSAGPMTVTEAFF. Drawing the rest from reference TRBV29-1 and TRBJ1-1, the complete variable domain is SAVISQKPSRDICQRGTSLTIQCQVDSQVTMMFWYRQQPGQSLTLIATANQGSEATYESGFVIDKFPISRPNLTFSTLTVSNMSPEDSSIYLCSAGPMTVTEAFFGQGTRLTVV.

About this clone: The CDR3 goes on 3 residues after the read ends, and that part is filled in from the germline J gene. This chain uses TRBV11-2 with TRBJ1-4; no firm D call. In germline, CDR1 is SGHAT, CDR2 FQNNGV. V was cut by 5 bases and J by 1 base, with 8 bases left in between. The length of the CDR3 is 14 residues. The DNA read from the CDR3 is TGTGCCAGCAGCACCCAGAGAACTAATGAAAAA. Translated: CASSTQRTNEK. The whole CDR3 sequence is CASSTQRTNEKLFF.